One and the same sample provided the 31 T cell receptor beta chains below, sequenced in a study of cytomegalovirus exposure and HLA in healthy donors. TCRdb's table, derived via immunoSEQ multiplex PCR, lists solely in-frame clones and lacks some. This sample carries some 130,000 clones, about 80% of them seen once, and the ten largest clones take roughly 29%. The sample was PBMCs. The receptors stem from a man aged 30-40 years in good health and CMV-seropositive.

V usage is TRBV30 and J usage is TRBJ2-3; 11 positions agree with TRBD2. Germline-derived CDR1 and CDR2 are GTSNPN and SVGIG (reference sequence). The trim removed 3 bases at V and 6 bases at J, leaving 2 bases unmatched. The CDR3 is 13 amino acids. The chain's CDR3 is CAWRLAGADTQYF. The CDR3 DNA follows: TGTGCCTGGAGACTAGCGGGAGCCGATACGCAGTATTTT.

The gene calls are TRBV18 and TRBJ2-7; perhaps TRBD2 as D (7 bases). Germline V CDR1 and CDR2: KGHSH, LQKENI. The V gene lost 3 bases and the J gene lost 4 bases, with 19 bases spanning the gap. The CDR3 runs 16 residues. CDR3 region: CASSPAPGGGIYEQYF. The CDR3 DNA reads as TGTGCCAGCTCACCTGCTCCGGGGGGCGGTATTTACGAGCAGTACTTC. Full variable domain (outside the CDR3, taken from reference TRBV18 and TRBJ2-7): NAGVMQNPRHLVRRRGQEARLRCSPMKGHSHVYWYRQLPEEGLKFMVYLQKENIIDESGMPKERFSAEFPKEGPSILRIQQVVRGDSAAYFCASSPAPGGGIYEQYFGPGTRLTVT.

This clone was seen only a few times. The rearrangement uses TRBV5-4 and TRBJ1-1; possibly TRBD1 for D (6 bases). The CDR3 has 13 amino acids. V was trimmed by 3 bases and J by 1 base, leaving 7 bases between them. The germline V gene has CDR1 SGHNT and CDR2 YYREEE (reference sequence). CDR3 bases: TGTGCCAGCAGCTCAGGGGAGAACACTGAAGCTTTCTTT. Residues: CASSSGENTEAFF.

This clone came up once. The V and J genes are TRBV5-1 and TRBJ2-5, with 9 nucleotides matching TRBD2. Trimming at V came to 2 bases and at J to 7 bases, leaving 6 bases not matched to a gene. CDR3 size: 14 residues. Germline CDR1 and CDR2: SGHRS and YFSETQ. The CDR3 sequence is CASSLLAGSGTQYF. The DNA for the CDR3 is TGCGCCAGCAGCTTACTAGCGGGTTCCGGGACCCAGTACTTC.

The chain recombines TRBV6-5 with TRBJ2-7; a weak D match, TRBD1 (6 bases). The V gene lost 8 bases and the J gene lost 0 bases, with 14 bases spanning the gap. The CDR3 has 14 amino acids. In germline, CDR1 is MNHEY, CDR2 SVGAGI. The CDR3 DNA is TGTGCCAGCCGGAGAAAGGACAGCTCCTACGAGCAGTACTTC. Encoded protein: CASRRKDSSYEQYF.

V is TRBV2 and J is TRBJ1-1; D call uncertain. V was pared by 4 bases and J by 0 bases, with 9 bases between. Per germline, CDR1 SNHLY and CDR2 FYNNEI. The CDR3 is 14 amino acids. The DNA for the CDR3 is TGTGCCAGCAGTGGTCGACTCTTGAACACTGAAGCTTTCTTT. As protein: CASSGRLLNTEAFF.

The rearrangement joins TRBV5-1 to TRBJ2-7; 8 bases are shared with TRBD1. The CDR3 is 16 residues long. The ends lost 4 bases at V and 2 bases at J; junction bases unmatched: 11. CDR1 is SGHRS, CDR2 YFSETQ, per germline. CDR3 protein: CASSPRGVTGAYEQYF. The CDR3 region has the DNA TGCGCCAGCAGCCCCCGAGGGGTGACAGGGGCCTACGAGCAGTACTTC.

The chain is built from TRBV4-2 and TRBJ1-2; 8 nucleotides agree with TRBD1. The germline gives CDR1 LGHNA, CDR2 YNFKEQ. The CDR3 runs 20 residues. With V trimmed by 0 bases and J by 0 bases, 15 bases remained unmatched. CDR3 DNA: TGTGCCAGCAGCCAAGATCTACTGTTGGGACAGGCTACCCCTAACTATGGCTACACCTTC. It translates to CASSQDLLLGQATPNYGYTF.

The chain is built from TRBV13 and TRBJ2-3; D is perhaps TRBD2 (5 bases). In germline, CDR1 is PRHDT, CDR2 FYEKMQ (reference sequence). The length of the CDR3 is 17 residues. The V and J ends lost 2 bases and 2 bases respectively, with 17 bases between them. CDR3: CASSLRASPSFTDTQYF. CDR3 coding DNA: TGTGCCAGCAGCTTACGGGCTAGCCCCAGCTTCACAGATACGCAGTATTTT.

The chain has TRBV9 and TRBJ2-3; maybe TRBD1 (5 bases). With 0 bases removed from V and 3 bases from J, the gap between germline ends came to 11 bases. This CDR3 has 15 amino acids. Germline V gene data show CDR1 as SGDLS and CDR2 as YYNGEE. The CDR3 DNA reads TGTGCCAGCAGCGTAGGGGGCGTGTGGACAGATACGCAGTATTTT. Amino acid sequence: CASSVGGVWTDTQYF.

The chain joins TRBV7-2 to TRBJ2-5, with 9 nucleotides matching TRBD2. Germline loops: CDR1 SGHTA, CDR2 FQGNSA. This CDR3 is built from 14 residues. V lost 3 bases, J lost 4 bases, and 3 bases stayed unmatched. Here the CDR3 reads CASSLGRGGETQYF. In DNA, the CDR3 is TGTGCCAGCAGCTTGGGGCGGGGGGGAGAGACCCAGTACTTC.

The V and J genes are TRBV7-2 and TRBJ2-5; the match to TRBD2 covers 13 bases. Per the germline V gene, CDR1 is SGHTA and CDR2 is FQGNSA. This CDR3 spans 15 amino acids. The V and J ends lost 5 bases and 5 bases, in that order; junction bases with no gene match: 5. CDR3: CASSPRGLAGETQYF. CDR3 sequence (DNA): TGTGCCAGCAGCCCCCGGGGACTAGCGGGGGAGACCCAGTACTTC.

The V gene is TRBV5-6, the J gene TRBJ1-1; D remains unclear. The CDR3 runs to 15 residues. Trimming shortened V by 0 bases and J by 3 bases, and 12 bases separated the two germline ends. Per the germline V gene, CDR1 is SGHDT and CDR2 is YYEEEE. Here the CDR3 DNA reads TGTGCCAGCAGCTTGGTCGCGGGTCCGGACACTGAAGCTTTCTTT. This codes for CASSLVAGPDTEAFF.

The chain uses TRBV7-3 and TRBJ2-4, with D tentatively TRBD2 (5 bases). CDR1 is SGHTA, CDR2 FQGTGA, per germline. V lost 2 bases, J lost 2 bases, and 19 bases lay in between. The CDR3 is 18 residues long. CDR3 residues: CASSLGSWPYGTKNIQYF. DNA for the CDR3: TGTGCCAGCAGCTTAGGGAGTTGGCCCTACGGCACCAAAAACATTCAGTACTTC.

In its sample, this clone was seen once. CDR3 bases: TGTGCCAGCAGGCAGATAGCGGGGGCCTACGAGCAGTACTTC. It specifies CASRQIAGAYEQYF. V is TRBV11-2 and J is TRBJ2-7, with 9 positions matching TRBD2. CDR1 is SGHAT and CDR2 is FQNNGV in the germline V gene. V lost 6 bases to trimming and J lost 2 bases; unmatched junction nucleotides: 5. This CDR3 is built from 14 residues.

The chain links TRBV5-1 to TRBJ2-2; TRBD1 matches 8 bases. CDR3 length: 15 residues. CDR1 and CDR2 from the germline V gene are SGHRS and YFSETQ. Trimming cost V 3 bases and J 5 bases; bases outside gene matches: 6. The CDR3 DNA follows: TGCGCCAGCAGCTATGGACAGGGACGTACCGGGGAGCTGTTTTTT. The encoded protein is CASSYGQGRTGELFF. The complete variable domain, with remaining parts taken from reference TRBV5-1 and TRBJ2-2, reads KAGVTQTPRYLIKTRGQQVTLSCSPISGHRSVSWYQQTPGQGLQFLFEYFSETQRNKGNFPGRFSGRQFSNSRSEMNVSTLELGDSALYLCASSYGQGRTGELFFGEGSRLTVL.

The V and J genes are TRBV6-5 and TRBJ2-7; 7 bases are a match to TRBD1. CDR1 is MNHEY, CDR2 SVGAGI, per germline. The CDR3 contains 14 residues. V gave up 2 bases and J gave up 2 bases; unmatched junction bases: 3. As DNA, the CDR3 is TGTGCCAGCAGTTACCGGACAGGTACCTACGAGCAGTACTTC. Protein: CASSYRTGTYEQYF.

J is TRBJ2-7 and V is TRBV7-2, with a tentative D call TRBD2 (7 bases). Germline-derived CDR1 and CDR2 are SGHTA and FQGNSA. The CDR3 totals 17 residues. V was cut by 5 bases and J by 3 bases, with 23 bases left in between. The CDR3 spells CASSPTGGTGTIYEQYF. As DNA, the CDR3 is TGTGCCAGCAGCCCCACCGGGGGGACCGGGACAATCTACGAGCAGTACTTC.

The chain recombines TRBV9 with TRBJ2-5, with D unclear. Trimming stripped 0 bases from V and 3 bases from J, with 12 bases between. CDR3 length: 15 amino acids. Germline CDR1 and CDR2: SGDLS and YYNGEE. The CDR3 protein is CASSVAAAREETQYF. CDR3 nucleotide sequence: TGTGCCAGCAGCGTAGCTGCCGCGAGAGAAGAGACCCAGTACTTC.

A single count supports this clone. This sequence joins TRBV30 and TRBJ2-3, with 10 bases identical to TRBD2. The V gene end was trimmed by 3 bases and the J gene end by 3 bases; junction bases not matched to a gene: 6. The CDR3 contains 15 residues. Looked up from germline, CDR1 is GTSNPN and CDR2 is SVGIG (reference sequence). The CDR3, as DNA: TGTGCCTGGAGCGCTAGCGGGAGTACGACAGATACGCAGTATTTT. Encoded protein: CAWSASGSTTDTQYF.

The sample holds one count of this clone. This rearrangement joins TRBV5-5 to TRBJ1-5, with D unclear. The CDR3 contains 13 residues. CDR1 SGHKS and CDR2 YYEKEE come from the germline V gene (reference sequence). Trimming removed 3 bases at V and 6 bases at J, with 10 bases between. This chain's CDR3 is CASSSEGGQPQHF. The DNA of the CDR3 is TGTGCCAGCAGCTCGGAGGGAGGTCAGCCCCAGCATTTT.

The V gene is TRBV5-1, the J gene TRBJ1-4, with TRBD1 matching over 8 bases. V dropped 4 bases and J dropped 7; count of bases not matched to a gene: 9. Germline V gene sequence: CDR1 SGHRS, CDR2 YFSETQ. The CDR3 is 15 amino acids. CDR3 sequence reads: CASSPTGAVSEKLFF. CDR3 bases: TGCGCCAGCAGCCCGACAGGGGCCGTAAGTGAAAAACTGTTTTTT. Combining the CDR3 with reference TRBV5-1 and TRBJ1-4 gives the whole variable domain KAGVTQTPRYLIKTRGQQVTLSCSPISGHRSVSWYQQTPGQGLQFLFEYFSETQRNKGNFPGRFSGRQFSNSRSEMNVSTLELGDSALYLCASSPTGAVSEKLFFGSGTQLSVL.

The chain carries TRBV5-1 and TRBJ2-7; D not resolved. CDR3 length equals 14 residues. V was cut by 4 bases and J by 2 bases, with 13 bases left in between. Germline lookup yields CDR1 SGHRS and CDR2 YFSETQ. CDR3 coding DNA: TGCGCCAGCAGCAAAGAGCCGTTAACCTACGAGCAGTACTTC. Translating gives CASSKEPLTYEQYF.

CDR3 loop: CASSLQGEAFF. DNA of the CDR3: TGTGCCAGCAGTCTTCAGGGTGAAGCTTTCTTT. This chain joins TRBV2 and TRBJ1-1, with D possibly TRBD1 on 5 matching bases. Trimming left V 5 bases short and J 7 bases short, with 8 bases between. This CDR3 region has 11 residues. Germline V gene data show CDR1 as SNHLY and CDR2 as FYNNEI. The variable domain in full, with the rest retrieved from reference TRBV2 and TRBJ1-1, is EPEVTQTPSHQVTQMGQEVILRCVPISNHLYFYWYRQILGQKVEFLVSFYNNEISEKSEIFDDQFSVERPDGSNFTLKIRSTKLEDSAMYFCASSLQGEAFFGQGTRLTVV.

This sequence joins TRBV21-1 and TRBJ1-6; the table's TRBD1 call for D was not verified on the DNA. TRBV21-1 is tagged as a pseudogene. The CDR3 extends over 13 amino acids. In DNA, the CDR3 is TGTGCCTTGGGACAGGGCTATAATTCACCCCTCCACTTT. Residues: CALGQGYNSPLHF.

The rearrangement links TRBV12-5 to TRBJ1-1, with D possibly being TRBD1 (5 bases). The germline gives CDR1 LGHNT, CDR2 FRNRAP. Trimming left V 2 bases short and J 7 bases short, with 14 bases between. This CDR3 has 14 amino acids. CDR3 sequence: CASGLWGRADEAFF. CDR3 sequence (DNA): TGTGCTAGTGGTTTGTGGGGCAGGGCAGATGAAGCTTTCTTT.

This clone showed up just a few times. This sequence joins TRBV4-2 and TRBJ1-2; 7 bases fit TRBD1. The germline V gene encodes CDR1 LGHNA and CDR2 YNFKEQ. The CDR3 runs 13 residues. V lost 7 bases and J lost 3; bases outside the gene matches: 5. CDR3 bases: TGTGCCAGCAACAGGGGAGGTGACTATGGCTACACCTTC. It yields the protein CASNRGGDYGYTF.

Only a few counts were recorded for this clone. The chain uses TRBV18 and TRBJ1-2; no clear D. The V end was cut by 1 base, the J end by 6 bases, with 6 bases between. The CDR3 runs 12 residues. Germline V gene data show CDR1 as KGHSH and CDR2 as LQKENI. CDR3 amino acids: CASSPLPDGYTF. The CDR3 DNA reads as TGTGCCAGCTCACCACTCCCCGATGGCTACACCTTC.

The chain joins TRBV25-1 to TRBJ2-2; possible D gene TRBD1, 6 bases. Germline CDR1 is MGHDK and CDR2 is SYGVNS. The CDR3 loop spans 13 amino acids. Trimming took off 1 base at V and 7 bases at J, with 7 bases between the two ends. In DNA, the CDR3 is TGTGCCAGCAGTGAATTAGGGGGCGGGGAGCTGTTTTTT. It is translated as CASSELGGGELFF.

This chain joins TRBV19 and TRBJ1-4; 10 positions match TRBD1. Germline CDR1 is LNHDA and CDR2 is SQIVND (reference sequence). The CDR3 has 15 residues. V shed 3 bases, J shed 6 bases, and the junction held 4 bases outside the gene matches. In DNA form, the CDR3 reads TGTGCCAGTAGTATTTCAGGACAGGGGGATGAAAAACTGTTTTTT. It specifies CASSISGQGDEKLFF.

This clone appeared once. The chain recombines TRBV6-6 with TRBJ1-1, with D possibly matching TRBD1 (5 bases). Per germline, CDR1 MNHNY and CDR2 SVGAGI (reference sequence). The CDR3 length is 16 residues. Trimming shortened V by 1 base and J by 5 bases, and 17 bases separated the two germline ends. The CDR3 nucleotides read TGTGCCAGCAGTTACTTCCCCCGGGGGGGTGAGACTGAAGCTTTCTTT. Amino acids: CASSYFPRGGETEAFF.